This TCR beta chain was found in a study of early T cells in non-severe SARS-CoV-2 infection. TCRdb processed the 5' RACE reads anew with MiXCR; each CDR3 protein has one entry. Among about 56,000 distinct CDR3 sequences listed, approximately 15% were seen once. This CDR3 is built from 16 residues. Trimming removed 2 bases at V and 2 bases at J, with 12 bases between. The germline gives CDR1 MGHRA, CDR2 YSYEKL. This clonotype has just a few counts. Material: whole blood, obtained at baseline. The receptor was derived from an adult who was a healthcare worker with PCR-confirmed SARS-CoV-2 infection or an uninfected control (not recorded which). V is TRBV4-1 and J is TRBJ1-4, with D unclear. The CDR3 region has the DNA TGCGCCAGCAGCCAATACGGGGTGTGGACTAATGAAAAACTGTTTTTT. Protein product: CASSQYGVWTNEKLFF.